The T cell receptor beta chain under discussion was sequenced for a study of a mutant IDH1 vaccine in newly diagnosed glioma. Study context: Once 4-6 weeks had passed after radiotherapy alone, vaccination started, or it started with temozolomide cycles. The therapy given earlier, which was standard therapy, consisted of radiotherapy, temozolomide, or both, and most of the patients received both.

Study observations and caveats: Across multiple MHC alleles, 93.3% of patients had vaccine-induced responses.

Time point reported: week 23, last vaccination. Vaccination comprised doses that each held 300 ug of mutant IDH1 20-mer peptide, plus topical imiquimod. CDR1 and CDR2 from the germline V gene are LNHDA and SQIVND (reference sequence). With 10 bases clipped from V and 13 bases from J, the junction kept 8 bases outside the gene matches. The CDR3 contains 11 residues. Here immunoSEQ multiplex PCR was the method, and the copy in TCRdb shows in-frame clones only, minus some. Of 35,000 to 50,000 clones in the sample, 85% to 95% were seen once. Of note for this clone: The antigen is undetermined.

This chain links TRBV19 with TRBJ2-4; 9 bases are a match to TRBD2. Sequences were derived from PBMCs, sampled from a glioma patient whose treatment included an IDH1 peptide vaccine. The receptor comes from a man aged 45-65 years with glioma. This CDR3 reads CATGAGGPQYF. In DNA form, the CDR3 reads TGTGCCACCGGAGCGGGAGGCCCCCAGTACTTC.